This T cell receptor beta chain came from a study of blood T cell repertoires in COVID-19. Study details: Specimens from acute and convalescent COVID-19 originated in the United States, Italy and Spain. Sample material is recorded as cDNA or gDNA derived from T cells, B-cell-depleted T cells, or PBMCs.

Per the authors' pipeline: For nucleated cells, counts were estimated from reference gene primer amplification. The assay was immunoSEQ multiplex PCR, and TCRdb's table has in-frame clones only and misses some. The DNA was the basis for D and trimming; V, J and clone size are from that table. The sample has tens of thousands of clones, around 77% seen once; the top ten hold 9.5% to 10%. This clone was detected many times. CDR1 and CDR2 from the germline V gene are LGHNA and YSLEER. The CDR3 contains 17 residues. V gave up 0 bases and J gave up 0 bases; unmatched junction bases: 5. Sequencing was carried out using peripheral blood. The V call is TRBV4-3, the J call TRBJ2-3; 8 nucleotides agree with TRBD2. The sequence came from a human donor in a cohort sampled during active COVID-19. The CDR3 nucleotides are TGCGCCAGCAGCCAAGATCGGGGGGGCGGGAGCACAGATACGCAGTATTTT. Translation gives CASSQDRGGGSTDTQYF.